The entry that follows covers one TCR beta chain sequence. What it recognizes is unknown. These data come from a study of cytomegalovirus exposure and HLA in healthy donors. Study background: The study placed 80% to 85% of its roughly 400 genotyped donors in the Caucasian-associated ancestry cluster.

With V trimmed by 2 bases and J by 1 base, 4 bases remained unmatched. Germline V gives CDR1 SGHRS, CDR2 YFSETQ. CDR3 length: 17 residues. General study results and limits: The likely explanation for a cluster of highly shared sequence variants was sequencing artifact. TCR beta V- and J-gene trimming was later associated with a missense DCLRE1C variant. In an earlier analysis, most TCR beta V segments were productive about 87% or about 30% of the time.

The study ran its PCR with 60 Vbeta and 13 Jbeta primers. Repertoires were generated with immunoSEQ multiplex PCR, while TCRdb's copy carries only in-frame clones and drops some. This table holds 65,000 to 85,000 clones, around 73% found once. This TCR was sampled from a woman in her forties in good health and CMV-seropositive. This chain joins TRBV5-1 and TRBJ2-5; TRBD2 matches 14 bases. Sequencing was done on a sample of PBMCs. CDR3 DNA sequence: TGCGCCAGCAGCTTAGGGACTAGCGGGGGCCTCCAAGAGACCCAGTACTTC. This translates into CASSLGTSGGLQETQYF.